This TCR beta chain appears in the sequencing data of a study of response to subunit inactivated influenza vaccine. Study-level points and caveats: It was the authors' suggestion that each seasonal influenza vaccination recruits few new T cells.

This clonotype was observed at least ten times. The antigen is not known. Germline assignment: CDR1 MNHEY and CDR2 SVGEGT. V dropped 6 bases and J dropped 3; count of bases not matched to a gene: 9. The length of the CDR3 is 15 residues. MiXCR, applied by TCRdb to the RT-PCR reads, yields one record per CDR3 protein. The sample yields 500,000 to 650,000 distinct CDR3 sequences, 7.6% seen once. The chain combines TRBV6-2 or TRBV6-3 with TRBJ2-5; the match to TRBD1 covers 8 bases. The receptor's source is a man aged 50-75 years who received an inactivated influenza vaccine. The sequences come from PBMCs from blood, collected roughly 24 months after vaccination. The CDR3 region has the DNA TGTGCCAGCAGCCGGACAGGGATGGGCAAAGAGACCCAGTACTTC. Its translation is CASSRTGMGKETQYF.